These 25 T cell receptor beta chains came from one sample sequenced in a study of Ad26.COV2.S vaccination and SARS-CoV-2 variants. Documented treatment: around 19 received Ad26.COV2.S at low or high dose, single or two shots; about 5 received placebo; per-sample allocation not given. Collection of the samples took place on day 63 after the first injection of vaccine or placebo. The assay was immunoSEQ multiplex PCR, and TCRdb's table has in-frame clones only and misses some. This table has about 680,000 clones, approximately 88% appearing once. The material sequenced was peripheral blood, taken in a trial of Ad26.COV2.S vaccine versus placebo. Receptors originate from a person aged 18-60 years who received the Ad26.COV2.S COVID-19 vaccine or a placebo.

This clone was seen once. The CDR3 DNA is TGTGCCAGCAGTGAAATGACTTGGGCAGATACGCAGTATTTT. Its protein is CASSEMTWADTQYF. The chain is built from TRBV2 and TRBJ2-3; D is unclear. Germline-derived CDR1 and CDR2 are SNHLY and FYNNEI. Trimming pared 2 bases from V and 4 bases from J, leaving 10 bases between. This CDR3 has 14 residues.

The sample holds one count of this clone. The chain joins TRBV7-5 to TRBJ1-6. TRBV7-5 is assigned pseudogene status. This CDR3 contains 14 residues. As DNA, the CDR3 is TGTGCCAGAAGCCTATTAACGTATAATTCACCCCTCCACTTT. Protein product: CARSLLTYNSPLHF.

The rearrangement joins TRBV6-4 to TRBJ1-6; D call uncertain. CDR1 MRHNA and CDR2 SNTAGT come from the germline V gene. V shed 4 bases and J shed 8 bases, with 9 bases lying between them. The CDR3 runs 13 residues. Here the CDR3 DNA reads TGTGCCAGCAGTGGGGATGTTGATTCACCCCTCCACTTT. Translation gives CASSGDVDSPLHF.

The chain recombines TRBV7-8 with TRBJ1-1, with TRBD1 matching over 7 bases. V lost 1 base to trimming and J lost 1 base; unmatched junction nucleotides: 9. The length of the CDR3 is 17 residues. Germline lookup yields CDR1 SGHVS and CDR2 FQNEAQ. The DNA of the CDR3 is TGTGCCAGCAGCTTAGAAACCAGACAGGGTGGGAACACTGAAGCTTTCTTT. It yields the protein CASSLETRQGGNTEAFF. Variable domain in full (rest from reference TRBV7-8 and TRBJ1-1): GAGVSQSPRYKVAKRGQDVALRCDPISGHVSLFWYQQALGQGPEFLTYFQNEAQLDKSGLPSDRFFAERPEGSVSTLKIQRTQQEDSAVYLCASSLETRQGGNTEAFFGQGTRLTVV.

This rearrangement joins TRBV25-1 to TRBJ2-3; D not certain. This CDR3 is built from 12 residues. From germline, CDR1 is MGHDK and CDR2 SYGVNS. V was pared by 5 bases and J by 4 bases, with 7 bases between. CDR3 residues: CASSISADTQYF. DNA for the CDR3: TGTGCCAGCAGTATCTCGGCAGATACGCAGTATTTT.

The rearrangement joins TRBV3-1 (or the pseudogene TRBV3-2) to TRBJ1-2, with D uncertain. V lost 1 base to trimming and J lost 0 bases, with 21 bases between them. Per the germline V gene, CDR1 is LGHDT and CDR2 is YNNKEL (reference sequence). There are 19 residues in the CDR3. Here the CDR3 reads CASSQAGRRAYEANYGYTF. CDR3 coding DNA: TGTGCCAGCAGCCAAGCGGGGAGGCGTGCGTATGAGGCTAACTATGGCTACACCTTC.

The CDR3 loop is CASSFFTGAGVETQYF. The DNA of the CDR3 is TGTGCCAGCAGCTTCTTCACGGGCGCGGGGGTAGAGACCCAGTACTTC. This sequence joins TRBV11-2 and TRBJ2-5, with TRBD2 matching 7 bases. The CDR3 is made up of 16 amino acids. The V gene end was trimmed by 3 bases and the J gene end by 4 bases; junction bases not matched to a gene: 11. Germline values: CDR1 SGHAT, CDR2 FQNNGV.

In its sample, this clone was seen many times. The chain employs TRBV29-1 and TRBJ2-3, with 11 bases lining up with TRBD2. V was pared by 6 bases and J by 2 bases, with 10 bases of the junction left unmatched. Germline lookup yields CDR1 SQVTM and CDR2 ANQGSEA. The CDR3 covers 16 residues. The CDR3: CSVEKLAGAFTDTQYF. CDR3 DNA: TGCAGCGTAGAGAAACTAGCGGGAGCTTTCACAGATACGCAGTATTTT.

The chain joins TRBV7-6 to TRBJ2-5; 8 bases line up with TRBD2. The CDR3 contains 18 residues. The V gene's germline CDR1 is SGHVS and CDR2 FNYEAQ. V dropped 0 bases and J dropped 4; count of bases not matched to a gene: 13. CDR3: CASSLAKRAMAGGETQYF. In DNA form, the CDR3 reads TGTGCCAGCAGCTTAGCTAAAAGGGCTATGGCGGGAGGAGAGACCCAGTACTTC.

The chain combines TRBV6-5 with TRBJ1-2; possibly TRBD1 for D (6 bases). The CDR3 consists of 13 residues. Per the germline V gene, CDR1 is MNHEY and CDR2 is SVGAGI. The ends were cut back, 5 bases at V and 4 bases at J, with 11 bases in the middle. The chain's CDR3 is CASSTGAPYGYTF. The DNA of the CDR3 is TGTGCCAGCAGTACGGGGGCCCCCTATGGCTACACCTTC.

This clone has a handful of counts. Its ends do not fully match the called genes, so a read error is possible. The chain combines TRBV5-6 with TRBJ1-6, with D unresolved. CDR3 length equals 17 residues. Germline V lookup: CDR1 SGHDT, CDR2 YYEEEE. The CDR3 protein is CASSLLSAGPYSSPLHF. The DNA of the CDR3 is TGTGCCAGCAGCTTGCTGTCAGCGGGCCCATATAGTTCACCCCTCCACTTT.

V and J are TRBV18 and TRBJ1-1, with D hard to call. The V gene lost 5 bases and the J gene lost 6 bases, with 4 bases spanning the gap. The germline V gene has CDR1 KGHSH and CDR2 LQKENI. There are 10 residues in the CDR3. The chain's CDR3 is CASSGAEAFF. CDR3 nucleotide sequence: TGTGCCAGCTCAGGGGCTGAAGCTTTCTTT.

The chain combines TRBV27 with TRBJ1-2, with D hard to call. CDR1 and CDR2 (germline): MNHEY, SMNVEV (reference sequence). V dropped 8 bases and J dropped 5 bases, with 9 bases sitting between them. This CDR3 is built from 11 residues. The CDR3 nucleotides read TGTGCCAGCGGGAGCTTTTATGGCTACACCTTC. It specifies CASGSFYGYTF.

V usage is TRBV10-3 and J usage is TRBJ2-3; D possibly corresponds to TRBD2 (5 bases). This CDR3 spans 11 amino acids. Trimming removed 0 bases from V and 11 bases from J, with 6 bases in between. Germline V CDR1 and CDR2: ENHRY, SYGVKD. The CDR3 here is CAISESGGQYF. CDR3 sequence (DNA): TGTGCCATCAGTGAGTCAGGAGGGCAGTATTTT.

The chain couples TRBV2 to TRBJ2-7; 7 positions match TRBD1. The CDR3 spans 15 residues. Per the germline V gene, CDR1 is SNHLY and CDR2 is FYNNEI. V lost 4 bases to trimming and J lost 6 bases; unmatched junction nucleotides: 12. The DNA of the CDR3 is TGTGCCAGCAGTGGACTACGGGCAGGGGGTGGCGAGCAGTACTTC. Its protein is CASSGLRAGGGEQYF.

This clone has just one count. The chain has TRBV4-2 and TRBJ1-6; D remains unclear. The CDR3 consists of 13 residues. V was trimmed by 0 bases and J by 9 bases, leaving 6 bases between them. CDR1 and CDR2 from the germline V gene are LGHNA and YNFKEQ. CDR3 bases: TGTGCCAGCAGCCAAGATACAAGTTCACCCCTCCACTTT. Translation gives CASSQDTSSPLHF.

The chain couples TRBV11-3 to TRBJ2-5; TRBD2 agrees at 9 bases. After removal of 4 bases from V and 4 bases from J, the junction contained 7 bases not matched to a gene. Germline CDR1 is SGHNT and CDR2 is YENEEA. This CDR3 is built from 15 residues. CDR3 in DNA: TGTGCCAGCAGCTGGACAGCGGGAGGATCAGAGACCCAGTACTTC. It is translated as CASSWTAGGSETQYF.

This rearrangement joins TRBV10-3 to TRBJ2-7; no clear D gene. Trimming took 2 bases from V and 1 from J, leaving 9 bases between them. Germline V gene data show CDR1 as ENHRY and CDR2 as SYGVKD. This CDR3 has 14 amino acids. CDR3 nucleotide sequence: TGTGCCATCAGTGAGGGCACCCTTTCCTACGAGCAGTACTTC. This translates into CAISEGTLSYEQYF.

The chain has TRBV24-1 and TRBJ2-3; 8 bases match TRBD1. The CDR3 spans 16 residues. In germline, CDR1 is KGHDR, CDR2 SFDVKD. V gave up 4 bases and J gave up 4 bases; unmatched junction bases: 9. CDR3 in DNA: TGTGCCACCAGTGACTCGACAGGGGAGGAATCAGATACGCAGTATTTT. This gives the protein CATSDSTGEESDTQYF.

The chain is built from TRBV7-2 and TRBJ1-1; D is unresolved. The V gene's germline CDR1 is SGHTA and CDR2 FQGNSA. The ends were cut back, 4 bases at V and 2 bases at J, with 11 bases in the middle. CDR3 size: 14 residues. Here the CDR3 reads CASSWMAVNTEAFF. The CDR3 DNA sequence: TGTGCCAGCAGCTGGATGGCCGTTAACACTGAAGCTTTCTTT.

V usage is TRBV3-1 (or the pseudogene TRBV3-2) and J usage is TRBJ2-2, with D possibly matching TRBD1 (5 bases). The CDR3 is made up of 13 amino acids. Trimming stripped 4 bases from V and 6 bases from J, with 9 bases between. Germline CDR1 and CDR2: LGHDT and YNNKEL (reference sequence). The CDR3 loop is CASSLQGAGELFF. DNA for the CDR3: TGTGCCAGCAGCCTCCAGGGTGCCGGGGAGCTGTTTTTT.

A note on this clone: A junction end diverges from the germline sequence, so it may reflect a read error. This sequence joins TRBV7-8 and TRBJ1-4; D is possibly TRBD1 (5 bases). CDR1 SGHVS and CDR2 FQNEAQ come from the germline V gene. This CDR3 is built from 16 residues. Here the CDR3 reads CASSLGAGAIGEKVFF. For the CDR3, the DNA is TGTGCCAGCAGCTTAGGCGCGGGCGCGATAGGGGAAAAAGTGTTTTTT.

This chain connects TRBV5-6 to TRBJ2-3, with TRBD1 identical over 7 bases. Germline V gene lookup returns CDR1 SGHDT and CDR2 YYEEEE. J gave up 4 bases and V 3 bases, and 5 bases lay outside the gene matches. The CDR3 covers 14 residues. The DNA of the CDR3 is TGTGCCAGCAGCTCAGGGGGACGCGCAGATACGCAGTATTTT. This sequence encodes CASSSGGRADTQYF.

CDR3 in DNA: TGTGCCACCAGCAGAGATCGGCGTTTCGGGGAGCAGTACTTC. Translation gives CATSRDRRFGEQYF. This chain connects TRBV15 to TRBJ2-7, with no clear D. Germline assignment: CDR1 LNHNV and CDR2 YYDKDF (reference sequence). Trimming stripped 0 bases from V and 7 bases from J, with 13 bases between. The CDR3 runs to 14 residues.

This clone was picked up one time. Distinct nucleotide sequences in the sample also encode this CDR3. The chain recombines TRBV6-2 or TRBV6-3 with TRBJ2-5; D not resolved. The CDR3 spans 11 residues. Germline CDR1 reads MNHEY; CDR2 reads SVGEGT. V lost 1 base to trimming and J lost 5 bases, with 2 bases between them. This chain's CDR3 is CASSYFETQYF. In DNA, the CDR3 is TGTGCCAGCAGTTACTTCGAGACCCAGTACTTC.